These T cell receptor beta chains were read from a single sample in a study of cytomegalovirus exposure and HLA in healthy donors. Profiled with immunoSEQ multiplex PCR; TCRdb holds only in-frame clones, not every one. The data show 150,000 to 200,000 clones, 80% to 90% seen once. Sequencing was done on a sample of PBMCs. The receptors were sampled from a girl aged 2 to 10 in good health and CMV-seropositive. Each CDR3 is given with its conserved first and last residue. The order of the fields is clone size, J gene, D gene, V gene, CDR3 DNA, CDR3 protein. D genes are given only for firm matches. Clone size is given for some rows only: seen once, a few or many times, or a class if the clone is expanded.

.	TRBJ2-1	.	TRBV7-8	TGTGCCAGCAGCTTAGTCGGTGTCCACAATGAGCAGTTCTTC	CASSLVGVHNEQFF
.	TRBJ2-1	TRBD2	TRBV28	TGTGCCAGCAGGTTTAGCGGGAGCTTCGGGAGGAATGAGCAGTTCTTC	CASRFSGSFGRNEQFF
.	TRBJ2-7	TRBD2	TRBV18	TGTGCCAGCTCACGATGGGGACGGACTAGCGGGCGAGCAAGCTCCTACGAGCAGTACTTC	CASSRWGRTSGRASSYEQYF
.	TRBJ1-3	.	TRBV5-1	TGCGCCAGCAGGCCAACAGGTGGAAACACCATATATTTT	CASRPTGGNTIYF
.	TRBJ2-1	.	TRBV11-3	TGTGCCAGCAGCTTAGAGGGTTATTGGCGGAAAGGCTCCTACAATGAGCAGTTCTTC	CASSLEGYWRKGSYNEQFF
once	TRBJ2-7	.	TRBV29-1	TGCAGCGTTAACTCCATCGAGTTCTCCGAGCAGTACTTC	CSVNSIEFSEQYF
.	TRBJ2-7	.	TRBV5-4	TGTGCCAGCAGCGGCTGGGCCTCAGATGGGCCCTACGAGCAGTACTTC	CASSGWASDGPYEQYF
.	TRBJ2-5	TRBD2	TRBV28	TGTGCCAGCAGTTTGGGAGGGAGAGAGCAGTACTTC	CASSLGGREQYF
.	TRBJ1-4	.	TRBV7-9	TGTGCCAGCAGCTTCCAACTCGGGGGAGACTTTGGGGAAAAACTGTTTTTT	CASSFQLGGDFGEKLFF
once	TRBJ2-7	.	TRBV18	TGTGCCAGCTCACCAGAGGGCTACGAGCAGTACTTC	CASSPEGYEQYF
.	TRBJ1-2	TRBD1	TRBV15	TGTGCCACCAGCACAGGGGGTTCTCCCTTTGGCTACACCTTC	CATSTGGSPFGYTF
once	TRBJ2-1	TRBD2	TRBV7-3	TGTGCCAGCAGCTTATACCCGGGGGGGCCAGGTAATGAGCAGTTCTTC	CASSLYPGGPGNEQFF
few	TRBJ1-6	.	TRBV6-5	TGTGCCAGCAGTTACTCCGGACGTACAGGGTCACCCCTCCACTTT	CASSYSGRTGSPLHF
.	TRBJ2-2	TRBD1	TRBV7-2	TGTGCCAGCAGCTTAGCTGGGACAGTTAACACCGGGGAGCTGTTTTTT	CASSLAGTVNTGELFF
.	TRBJ2-1	TRBD2	TRBV12-5	TGTGCTAGTGGTTTGGGGACTAGCGGAGTCAATGAGCAGTTCTTC	CASGLGTSGVNEQFF
.	TRBJ1-2	.	TRBV10-1	TGCGCCAGCCCGCTATGCAAAACAGGGATAAACTATGGCTACACCTTC	CASPLCKTGINYGYTF
.	TRBJ1-2	.	TRBV15	TGTGCCCCAAACAGAAACTATGGCTACACCTTC	CAPNRNYGYTF
.	TRBJ2-1	TRBD2	TRBV2	TGTGCCAGCAGTGAAAAGCGGGGGGCCTTCAATGAGCAGTTCTTC	CASSEKRGAFNEQFF
.	TRBJ1-2	TRBD1	TRBV29-1	TGCAGCGCCTCAGTCGACAGGGCCTATGGCTACACCTTC	CSASVDRAYGYTF
.	TRBJ2-1	TRBD2	TRBV27	TGTGCCAGCAGCTCTAGCGGGGCTTACAATGAGCAGTTCTTC	CASSSSGAYNEQFF
.	TRBJ2-7	.	TRBV10-3	TGTGCCATCAGTGAATCAGGGTCCCACGAGCAGTACTTC	CAISESGSHEQYF
.	TRBJ1-1	TRBD1	TRBV25-1	TGTGCCAGCAGGAGGGGGCGGAACACTGAAGCTTTCTTT	CASRRGRNTEAFF
once	TRBJ2-3	TRBD1	TRBV29-1	TGCAGCCTCAGGACAGGGGGCCGGGATACGCAGTATTTT	CSLRTGGRDTQYF
.	TRBJ2-1	TRBD2	TRBV6-1	TGTGCCAGCCGTGAGAGGATAGCGGGGGGGCCTAATGAGCAGTTCTTC	CASRERIAGGPNEQFF
.	TRBJ2-4	TRBD2	TRBV28	TGTGCCAGCAGCCCTAGCGGGGGATTAAAAAACATTCAGTACTTC	CASSPSGGLKNIQYF
.	TRBJ2-2	TRBD1	TRBV28	TGTGCCAGCAGTGGACAGGGGTGGTCCGGGGAGCTGTTTTTT	CASSGQGWSGELFF
.	TRBJ1-2	.	TRBV13	TGTGCCAGCAGCTTAGGGGGCCCTCTTACCTCGAGTTATGGCTACACCTTC	CASSLGGPLTSSYGYTF
.	TRBJ2-7	TRBD1	TRBV5-4	TGTGCCAGCAGTCCCCCGCCGGGACAGGGCTCCTACGAGCAGTACTTC	CASSPPPGQGSYEQYF
.	TRBJ2-3	.	TRBV25-1	TGTGCCAGCAGTGAATCTTTTCGGCAGGGAGGTCATACGCAGTATTTT	CASSESFRQGGHTQYF
.	TRBJ2-1	TRBD2	TRBV6-5	TGTGCCAGCATCTCCGGGGGGGCCTTGGGTAATGAGCAGTTCTTC	CASISGGALGNEQFF
.	TRBJ2-3	.	TRBV6-1	TGTGCCAGCAGAGGTGGTAGAGGGAACACAGATACGCAGTATTTT	CASRGGRGNTDTQYF
.	TRBJ2-2	.	TRBV5-1	TGCGCCAGCAGCCCGGGATCCTACACCGGGGAGCTGTTTTTT	CASSPGSYTGELFF
.	TRBJ1-1	.	TRBV6-5	TGTGCCAGCAGTCCACAGGCCCCGAACACTGAAGCTTTCTTT	CASSPQAPNTEAFF
.	TRBJ1-1	TRBD1	TRBV19	TGTGCCAGTAGATTCAGGACAGGAGAAACTGAAGCTTTCTTT	CASRFRTGETEAFF
once	TRBJ1-2	TRBD1	TRBV28	TGTGCCAGCAGTGGCGGACAGGGTTCAGAGCGTGGCTACACCTTC	CASSGGQGSERGYTF
.	TRBJ2-5	TRBD2	TRBV18	TGTGCCAGCTCACCACTAGCGGGGGAAGAGACCCAGTACTTC	CASSPLAGEETQYF
.	TRBJ1-2	TRBD1	TRBV6-5	TGTGCCAGCAGTTTTGGACAGGGGGCTAATGGCTACACCTTC	CASSFGQGANGYTF
.	TRBJ2-5	.	TRBV18	TGTGCCAGCTCACCACGAGCCAGGGAGGAGCAGTACTTC	CASSPRAREEQYF
.	TRBJ2-1	.	TRBV6-5	TGTGCCAGCAGCAGGGACAATGAGCAGTTCTTC	CASSRDNEQFF
few	TRBJ1-5	.	TRBV6-1	TGTGCCAGCAGTGCTTTCGGGTCCCAGCATTTT	CASSAFGSQHF
.	TRBJ1-4	.	TRBV19	TGTGCCAGTAGTGAGGACAGCCTTAATGAAAAACTGTTTTTT	CASSEDSLNEKLFF
once	TRBJ2-1	TRBD2	TRBV7-9	TGTGCCAGCAGCTTACGAGCGGGAGCCTACAATGAGCAGTTCTTC	CASSLRAGAYNEQFF
.	TRBJ2-3	TRBD2	TRBV7-3	TGTGCCAGCAGCCCCCTAGCGGGATTAACAGATACGCAGTATTTT	CASSPLAGLTDTQYF
.	TRBJ2-1	.	TRBV4-2	TGTGCCAGCAGCCAAGTAGTAGCGGAGGAATACAATGAGCAGTTCTTC	CASSQVVAEEYNEQFF
.	TRBJ2-2	TRBD1	TRBV5-1	TGCGCCAGCAGCACCCAGGGGGACACCGGGGAGCTGTTTTTT	CASSTQGDTGELFF